This entry features one T cell receptor beta chain sequence. These data originate in a study of CD8+ T cells in alopecia areata. Study-wide background: Administration of oral tofacitinib to treated patients was at 5 to 10 mg twice daily. Once tofacitinib had been taken for 6 to 18 months, 6 months off drug followed.

Lesional scalp punch biopsies and peripheral blood were collected from alopecia areata patients. The CDR3 contains 16 residues. V shed 3 bases, J shed 8 bases, and the junction held 10 bases outside the gene matches. Germline-derived CDR1 and CDR2 are SGHRS and YFSETQ. RNA, once extracted, was reverse transcribed into cDNA for use as the sequencing template. Repertoires were generated with immunoSEQ multiplex PCR, while TCRdb's copy carries only in-frame clones and drops some. The sample contains about 12,000 clones, around three fifths of which appear only once. The sequence derives from a human donor with alopecia areata. Sequenced material: skin. The V gene is TRBV5-1, the J gene TRBJ2-1; 11 bases map to TRBD2. This chain's CDR3 is CASSWGIAGGLDEQFF. The CDR3 nucleotides read TGCGCCAGCAGCTGGGGTATAGCGGGGGGGCTGGATGAGCAGTTCTTC.